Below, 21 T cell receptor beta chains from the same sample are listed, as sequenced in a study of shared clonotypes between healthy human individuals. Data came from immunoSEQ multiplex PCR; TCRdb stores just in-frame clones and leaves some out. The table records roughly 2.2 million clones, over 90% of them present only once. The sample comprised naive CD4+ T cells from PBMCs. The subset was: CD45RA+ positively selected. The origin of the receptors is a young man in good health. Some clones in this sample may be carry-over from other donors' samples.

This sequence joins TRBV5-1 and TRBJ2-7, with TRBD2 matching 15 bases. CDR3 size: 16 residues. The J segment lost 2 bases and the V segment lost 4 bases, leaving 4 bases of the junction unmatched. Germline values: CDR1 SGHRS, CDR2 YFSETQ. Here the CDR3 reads CASSPGLAGGTYEQYF. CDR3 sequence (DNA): TGCGCCAGCAGCCCGGGACTAGCGGGAGGAACCTACGAGCAGTACTTC.

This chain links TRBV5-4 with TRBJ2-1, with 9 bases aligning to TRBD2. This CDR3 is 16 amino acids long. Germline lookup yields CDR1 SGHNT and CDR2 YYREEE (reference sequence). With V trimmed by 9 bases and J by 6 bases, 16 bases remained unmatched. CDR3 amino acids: CATRGFRGLAFNEQFF. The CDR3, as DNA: TGTGCCACCAGGGGGTTTCGCGGACTAGCGTTCAATGAGCAGTTCTTC.

The CDR3 DNA is TGTGCCAGCAGCTTAAATCCAGGGAACAATGAGCAGTTCTTC. Translation gives CASSLNPGNNEQFF. The V and J genes are TRBV7-3 and TRBJ2-1, with a possible D match to TRBD1 (5 bases). The CDR3 contains 14 residues. Trimming shortened V by 1 base and J by 5 bases, and 9 bases separated the two germline ends. CDR1 and CDR2 (germline): SGHTA, FQGTGA.

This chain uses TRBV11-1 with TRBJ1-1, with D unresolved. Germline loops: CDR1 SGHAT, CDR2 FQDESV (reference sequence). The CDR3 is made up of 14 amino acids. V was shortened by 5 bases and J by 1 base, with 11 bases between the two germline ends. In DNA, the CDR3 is TGTGCCAGCAGCCCGCTCCTAACGAACACTGAAGCTTTCTTT. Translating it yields CASSPLLTNTEAFF.

The CDR3 loop is CASSQAWTSGYNEQFF. The CDR3 bases are TGTGCCAGCAGCCAAGCGTGGACTAGCGGATACAATGAGCAGTTCTTC. V gene TRBV4-2 combines with J gene TRBJ2-1, with 10 bases identical to TRBD2. This CDR3 contains 16 residues. The V gene's germline CDR1 is LGHNA and CDR2 YNFKEQ. V lost 1 base and J lost 4; bases outside the gene matches: 4.

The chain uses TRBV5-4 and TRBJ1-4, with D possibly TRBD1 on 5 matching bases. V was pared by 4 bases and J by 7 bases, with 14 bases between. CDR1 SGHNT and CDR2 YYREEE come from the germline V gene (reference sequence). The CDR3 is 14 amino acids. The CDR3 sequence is CASSGWGLGEKLFF. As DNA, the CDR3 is TGTGCCAGCAGCGGGTGGGGCCTCGGTGAAAAACTGTTTTTT.

CDR3 nucleotide sequence: TGTGCCAGCAGCCAAGGGACAGGATGGGATGAAAAACTGTTTTTT. Protein sequence: CASSQGTGWDEKLFF. V gene TRBV14 combines with J gene TRBJ1-4; 7 bases are a match to TRBD1. This CDR3 is 15 amino acids long. Germline CDR1 is SGHDN and CDR2 is FVKESK. Trimming cost V 1 base and J 6 bases; bases outside gene matches: 5.

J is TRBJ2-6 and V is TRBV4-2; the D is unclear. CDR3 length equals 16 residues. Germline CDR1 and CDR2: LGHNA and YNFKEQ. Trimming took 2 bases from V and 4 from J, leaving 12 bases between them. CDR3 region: CASSQQGYSGANVLTF. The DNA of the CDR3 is TGTGCCAGCAGCCAACAAGGGTACTCGGGGGCCAACGTCCTGACTTTC.

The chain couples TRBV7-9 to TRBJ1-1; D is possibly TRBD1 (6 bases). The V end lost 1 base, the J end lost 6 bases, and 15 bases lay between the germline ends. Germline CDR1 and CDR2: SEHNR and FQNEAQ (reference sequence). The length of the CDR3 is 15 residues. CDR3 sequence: CASSLVFPAGAEAFF. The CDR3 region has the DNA TGTGCCAGCAGCTTAGTTTTCCCGGCAGGGGCTGAAGCTTTCTTT.

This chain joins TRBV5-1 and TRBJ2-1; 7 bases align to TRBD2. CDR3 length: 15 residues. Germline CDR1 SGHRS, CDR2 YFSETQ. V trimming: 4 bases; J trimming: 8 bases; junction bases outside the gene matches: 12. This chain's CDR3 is CASSVPSGPVDEQFF. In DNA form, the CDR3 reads TGCGCCAGCAGCGTCCCTAGCGGACCTGTTGATGAGCAGTTCTTC.

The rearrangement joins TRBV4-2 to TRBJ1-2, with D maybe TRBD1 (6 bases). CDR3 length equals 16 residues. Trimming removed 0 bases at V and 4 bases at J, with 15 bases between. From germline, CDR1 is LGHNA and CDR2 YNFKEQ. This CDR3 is CASSQDGQGLGYGYTF. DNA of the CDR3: TGTGCCAGCAGCCAAGATGGGCAGGGGCTTGGCTATGGCTACACCTTC.

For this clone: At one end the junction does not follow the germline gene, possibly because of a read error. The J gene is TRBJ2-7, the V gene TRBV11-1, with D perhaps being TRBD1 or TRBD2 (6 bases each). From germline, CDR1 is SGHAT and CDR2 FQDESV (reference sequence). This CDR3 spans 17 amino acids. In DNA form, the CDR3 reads TGTGCCAGCAGCCCCACCCCGGGCAGGGGAGGAGTATACGGGCAGTACTTC. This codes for CASSPTPGRGGVYGQYF.

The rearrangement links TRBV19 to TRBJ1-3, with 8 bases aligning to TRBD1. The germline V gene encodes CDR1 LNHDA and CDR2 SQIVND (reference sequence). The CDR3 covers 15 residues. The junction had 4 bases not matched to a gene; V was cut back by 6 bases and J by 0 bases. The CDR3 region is CASSGTGNSGNTIYF. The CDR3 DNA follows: TGTGCCAGTAGCGGGACAGGTAACTCTGGAAACACCATATATTTT. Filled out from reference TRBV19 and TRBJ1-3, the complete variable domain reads DGGITQSPKYLFRKEGQNVTLSCEQNLNHDAMYWYRQDPGQGLRLIYYSQIVNDFQKGDIAEGYSVSREKKESFPLTVTSAQKNPTAFYLCASSGTGNSGNTIYFGEGSWLTVV.

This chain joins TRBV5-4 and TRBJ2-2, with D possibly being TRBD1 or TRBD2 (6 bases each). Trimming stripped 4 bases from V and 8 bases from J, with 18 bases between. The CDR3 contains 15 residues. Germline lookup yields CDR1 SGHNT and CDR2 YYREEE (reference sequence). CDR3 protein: CASSPVGGRGGELFF. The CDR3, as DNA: TGTGCCAGCAGCCCCGTAGGGGGGAGAGGTGGGGAGCTGTTTTTT.

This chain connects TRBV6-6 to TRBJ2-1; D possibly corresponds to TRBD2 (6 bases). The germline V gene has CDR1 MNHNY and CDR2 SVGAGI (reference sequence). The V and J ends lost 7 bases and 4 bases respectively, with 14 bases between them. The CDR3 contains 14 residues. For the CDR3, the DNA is TGTGCCAGCACCAGAGGTAGCGGTTACAATGAGCAGTTCTTC. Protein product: CASTRGSGYNEQFF.

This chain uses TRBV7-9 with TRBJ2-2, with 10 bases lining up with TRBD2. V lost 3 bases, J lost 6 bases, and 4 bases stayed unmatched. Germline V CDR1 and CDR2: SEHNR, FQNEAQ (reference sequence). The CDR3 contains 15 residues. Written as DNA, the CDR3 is TGTGCCAGCAGCTTGGCTAGCGGGAGCGCCGGGGAGCTGTTTTTT. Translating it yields CASSLASGSAGELFF.

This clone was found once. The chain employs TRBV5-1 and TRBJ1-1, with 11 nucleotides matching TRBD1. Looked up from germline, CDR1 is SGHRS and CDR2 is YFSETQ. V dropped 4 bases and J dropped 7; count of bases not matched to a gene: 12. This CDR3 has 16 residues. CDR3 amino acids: CASSAGQGGAYGEAFF. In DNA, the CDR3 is TGCGCCAGCAGCGCGGGACAGGGGGGTGCGTACGGTGAAGCTTTCTTT.

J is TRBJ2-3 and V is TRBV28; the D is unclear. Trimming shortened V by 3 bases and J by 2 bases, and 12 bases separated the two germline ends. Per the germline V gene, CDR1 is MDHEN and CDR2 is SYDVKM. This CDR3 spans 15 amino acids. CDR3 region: CASSFSKRYTDTQYF. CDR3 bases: TGTGCCAGCAGTTTCAGTAAACGGTACACAGATACGCAGTATTTT.

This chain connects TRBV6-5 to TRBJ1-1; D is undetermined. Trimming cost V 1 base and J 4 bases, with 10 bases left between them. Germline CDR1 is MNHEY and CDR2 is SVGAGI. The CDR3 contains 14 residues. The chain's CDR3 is CASSYLVGGTEAFF. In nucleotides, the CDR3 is TGTGCCAGCAGTTACTTGGTGGGTGGCACTGAAGCTTTCTTT.

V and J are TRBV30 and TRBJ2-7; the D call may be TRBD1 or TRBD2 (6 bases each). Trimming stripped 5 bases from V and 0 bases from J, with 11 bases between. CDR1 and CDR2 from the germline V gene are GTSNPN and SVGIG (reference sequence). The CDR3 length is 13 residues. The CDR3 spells CAWERGDSYEQYF. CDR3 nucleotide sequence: TGTGCCTGGGAGAGGGGGGACTCCTACGAGCAGTACTTC.

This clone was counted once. The CDR3: CASTGTVTYEQYF. The CDR3 DNA is TGTGCCAGCACCGGGACAGTAACTTACGAGCAGTACTTC. V gene TRBV6-1 combines with J gene TRBJ2-7, with 7 nucleotides matching TRBD1. The CDR3 contains 13 residues. Trimming at V came to 7 bases and at J to 4 bases, leaving 7 bases not matched to a gene. The germline gives CDR1 MNHNS, CDR2 SASEGT.